This T cell receptor (beta chain) was documented in a study of shared clonotypes between healthy human individuals. Study-wide context: CD4 naive cells filled three plates per donor, CD4 memory three, CD8 naive two and CD8 memory one.

A note on this clone: Its antigen is not identified.

The naive CD8 population came from CD45RO-negative cells selected for CCR7, without terminally differentiated effector memory CD45RA+ cells. Only in-frame clones appear in the TCRdb table, and some are missing; sequencing was by immunoSEQ multiplex PCR. The sample includes about 2 million clones, around 96% seen only once; the top ten take 0.85% to 1.3%. Overall study findings and caveats: Larger richness was generally estimated for naive than memory subsets.

The CDR3 spans 16 residues. The ends were cut back, 4 bases at V and 0 bases at J, with 15 bases in the middle. Germline V gives CDR1 SEHNR, CDR2 FQNEAQ (reference sequence). Sequencing used naive CD8+ T cells sorted from blood. The V gene is TRBV7-9, the J gene TRBJ1-2, with no clear D. The receptor's source is a man between 18 and 35 years old in good health. CDR3 region: CASSSRTQIPNYGYTF. In DNA, the CDR3 is TGTGCCAGCAGCTCCCGGACCCAAATTCCTAACTATGGCTACACCTTC.